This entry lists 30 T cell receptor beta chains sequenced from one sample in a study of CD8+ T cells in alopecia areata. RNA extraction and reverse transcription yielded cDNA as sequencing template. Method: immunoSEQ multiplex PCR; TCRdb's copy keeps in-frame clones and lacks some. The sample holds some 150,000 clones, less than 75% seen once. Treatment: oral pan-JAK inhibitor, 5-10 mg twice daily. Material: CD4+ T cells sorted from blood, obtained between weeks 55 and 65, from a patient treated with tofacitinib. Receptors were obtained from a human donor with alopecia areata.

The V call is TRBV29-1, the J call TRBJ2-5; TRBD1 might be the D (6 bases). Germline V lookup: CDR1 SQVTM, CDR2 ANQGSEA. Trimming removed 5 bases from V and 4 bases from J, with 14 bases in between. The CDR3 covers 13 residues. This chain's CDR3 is CSVQGGLVETQYF. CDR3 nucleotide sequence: TGCAGCGTTCAAGGGGGTTTAGTAGAGACCCAGTACTTC.

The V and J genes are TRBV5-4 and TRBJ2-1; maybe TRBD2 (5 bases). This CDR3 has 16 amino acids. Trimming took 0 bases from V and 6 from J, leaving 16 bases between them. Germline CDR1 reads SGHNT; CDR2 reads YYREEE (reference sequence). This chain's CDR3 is CASSLGASSLSNEQFF. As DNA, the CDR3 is TGTGCCAGCAGCTTGGGGGCTAGCTCTCTTTCCAATGAGCAGTTCTTC. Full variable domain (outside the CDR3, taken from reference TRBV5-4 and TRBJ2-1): ETGVTQSPTHLIKTRGQQVTLRCSSQSGHNTVSWYQQALGQGPQFIFQYYREEENGRGNFPPRFSGLQFPNYSSELNVNALELDDSALYLCASSLGASSLSNEQFFGPGTRLTVL.

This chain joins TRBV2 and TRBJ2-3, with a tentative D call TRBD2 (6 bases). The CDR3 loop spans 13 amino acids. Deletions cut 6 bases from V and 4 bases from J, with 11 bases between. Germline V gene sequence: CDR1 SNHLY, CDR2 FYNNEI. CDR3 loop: CASSRSGPDTQYF. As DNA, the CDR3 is TGTGCCAGCAGCCGCAGCGGGCCAGATACGCAGTATTTT. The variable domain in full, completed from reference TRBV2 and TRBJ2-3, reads EPEVTQTPSHQVTQMGQEVILRCVPISNHLYFYWYRQILGQKVEFLVSFYNNEISEKSEIFDDQFSVERPDGSNFTLKIRSTKLEDSAMYFCASSRSGPDTQYFGPGTRLTVL.

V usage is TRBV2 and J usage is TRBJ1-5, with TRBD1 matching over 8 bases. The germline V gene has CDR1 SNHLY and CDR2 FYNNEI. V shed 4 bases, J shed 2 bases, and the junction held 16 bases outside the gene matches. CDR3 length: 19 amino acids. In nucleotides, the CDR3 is TGTGCCAGCAGTGTCCCGGGACAGGCAGGTATTGGTGGCAATCAGCCCCAGCATTTT. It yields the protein CASSVPGQAGIGGNQPQHF.

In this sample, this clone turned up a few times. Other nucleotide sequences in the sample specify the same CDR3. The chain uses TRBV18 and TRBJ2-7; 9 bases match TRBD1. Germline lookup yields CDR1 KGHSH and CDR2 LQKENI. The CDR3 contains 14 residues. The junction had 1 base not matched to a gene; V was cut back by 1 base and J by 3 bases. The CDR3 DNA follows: TGTGCCAGCTCACCACGGACAGGGGACTACGAGCAGTACTTC. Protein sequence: CASSPRTGDYEQYF.

CDR3 DNA: TGTGCCTGGAAGGGAGGGACCTCCAATCAGCCCCAGCATTTT. Translating it yields CAWKGGTSNQPQHF. J is TRBJ1-5 and V is TRBV30; possible D gene TRBD1, 5 bases. CDR1 is GTSNPN and CDR2 is SVGIG in the germline V gene (reference sequence). V shed 4 bases and J shed 3 bases, with 13 bases lying between them. There are 14 residues in the CDR3.

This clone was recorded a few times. CDR3 loop: CASSSEGQPQHF. The CDR3 DNA reads TGTGCCAGCAGCTCCGAGGGTCAGCCCCAGCATTTT. V gene TRBV13 combines with J gene TRBJ1-5; D gene ambiguous. Between the trimmed V and J ends, which lost 4 bases and 6 bases, there was a span of 7 bases. The CDR3 is 12 residues long. Germline CDR1 is PRHDT and CDR2 is FYEKMQ (reference sequence).

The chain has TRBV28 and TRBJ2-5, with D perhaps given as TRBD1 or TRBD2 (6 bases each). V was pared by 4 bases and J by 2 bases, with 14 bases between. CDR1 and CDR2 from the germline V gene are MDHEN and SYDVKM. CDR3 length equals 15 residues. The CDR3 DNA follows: TGTGCCAGCAGTTCTCCCGGGGGCAATCAAGAGACCCAGTACTTC. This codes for CASSSPGGNQETQYF.

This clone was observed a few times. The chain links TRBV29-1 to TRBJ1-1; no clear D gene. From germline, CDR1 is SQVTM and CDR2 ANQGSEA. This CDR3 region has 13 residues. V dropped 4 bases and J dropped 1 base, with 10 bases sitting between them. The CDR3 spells CSVGVGGNTEAFF. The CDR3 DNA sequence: TGCAGCGTTGGGGTAGGCGGGAACACTGAAGCTTTCTTT. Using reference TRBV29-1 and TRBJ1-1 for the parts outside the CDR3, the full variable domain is SAVISQKPSRDICQRGTSLTIQCQVDSQVTMMFWYRQQPGQSLTLIATANQGSEATYESGFVIDKFPISRPNLTFSTLTVSNMSPEDSSIYLCSVGVGGNTEAFFGQGTRLTVV.

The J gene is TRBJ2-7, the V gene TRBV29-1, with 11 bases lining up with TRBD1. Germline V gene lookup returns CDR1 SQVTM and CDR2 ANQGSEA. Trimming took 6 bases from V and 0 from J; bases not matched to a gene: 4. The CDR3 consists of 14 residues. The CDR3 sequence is CSVGTGGFSYEQYF. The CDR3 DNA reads TGCAGCGTGGGGACAGGGGGTTTCTCCTACGAGCAGTACTTC.

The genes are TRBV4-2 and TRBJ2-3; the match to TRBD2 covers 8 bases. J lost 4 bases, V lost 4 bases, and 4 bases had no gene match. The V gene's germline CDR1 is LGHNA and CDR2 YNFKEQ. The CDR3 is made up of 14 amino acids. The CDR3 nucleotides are TGTGCCAGCAGCCCGGGACTAGGTGCAGATACGCAGTATTTT. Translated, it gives CASSPGLGADTQYF.

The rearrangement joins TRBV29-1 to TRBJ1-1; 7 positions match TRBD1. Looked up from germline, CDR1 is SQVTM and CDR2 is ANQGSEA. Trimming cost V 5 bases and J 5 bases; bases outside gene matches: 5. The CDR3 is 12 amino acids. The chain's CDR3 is CSVRTGETEAFF. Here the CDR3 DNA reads TGCAGCGTTCGTACAGGGGAGACTGAAGCTTTCTTT.

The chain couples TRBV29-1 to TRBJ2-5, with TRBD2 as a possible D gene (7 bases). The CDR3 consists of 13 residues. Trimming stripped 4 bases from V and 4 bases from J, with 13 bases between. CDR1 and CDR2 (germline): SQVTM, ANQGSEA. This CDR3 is CSVVFGGRETQYF. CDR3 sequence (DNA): TGCAGCGTTGTCTTCGGGGGGCGAGAGACCCAGTACTTC.

The CDR3 protein is CAWSWGVAYEQYF. DNA for the CDR3: TGTGCCTGGAGTTGGGGGGTCGCCTACGAGCAGTACTTC. This chain links TRBV30 with TRBJ2-7, with TRBD2 as a possible D gene (6 bases). Germline CDR1 GTSNPN, CDR2 SVGIG (reference sequence). This CDR3 has 13 amino acids. V lost 2 bases, J lost 2 bases, and 10 bases lay in between.

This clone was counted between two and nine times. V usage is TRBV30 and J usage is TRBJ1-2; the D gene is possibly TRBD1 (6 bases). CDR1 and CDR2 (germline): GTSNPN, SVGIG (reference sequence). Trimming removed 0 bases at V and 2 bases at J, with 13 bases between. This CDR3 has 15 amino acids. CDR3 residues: CAWSVYQGINYGYTF. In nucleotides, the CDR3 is TGTGCCTGGAGTGTATATCAGGGGATAAACTATGGCTACACCTTC.

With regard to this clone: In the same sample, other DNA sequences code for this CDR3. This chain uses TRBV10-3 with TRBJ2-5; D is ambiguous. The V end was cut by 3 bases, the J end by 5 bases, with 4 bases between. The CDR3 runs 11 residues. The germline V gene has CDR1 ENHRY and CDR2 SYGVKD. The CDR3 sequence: CAISERETQYF. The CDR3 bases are TGTGCCATCAGTGAACGGGAGACCCAGTACTTC.

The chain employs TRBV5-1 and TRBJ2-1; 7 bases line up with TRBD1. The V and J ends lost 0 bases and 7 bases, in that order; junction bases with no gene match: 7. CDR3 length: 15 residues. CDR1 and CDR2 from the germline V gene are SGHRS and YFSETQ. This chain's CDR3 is CASSLARDRLNEQFF. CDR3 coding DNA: TGCGCCAGCAGCTTGGCCAGGGACAGACTGAATGAGCAGTTCTTC.

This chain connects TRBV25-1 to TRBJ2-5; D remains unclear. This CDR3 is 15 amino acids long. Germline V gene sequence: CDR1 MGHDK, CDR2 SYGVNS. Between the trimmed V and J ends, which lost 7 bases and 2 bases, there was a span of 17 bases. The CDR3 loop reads CASIGPRPLQETQYF. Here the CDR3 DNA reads TGTGCCAGCATTGGACCCAGACCATTACAAGAGACCCAGTACTTC.

The CDR3 sequence: CASSPRPRATDDTDTQYF. CDR3 nucleotides: TGTGCCAGCAGCCCAAGACCCAGGGCCACGGATGACACAGATACGCAGTATTTT. The chain joins TRBV13 to TRBJ2-3; D might be TRBD1 (5 bases). The CDR3 extends over 18 amino acids. The germline CDR1 and CDR2 sequences are PRHDT and FYEKMQ (reference sequence). The germline V and J ends were trimmed by 5 bases and 2 bases, with 23 bases remaining between them.

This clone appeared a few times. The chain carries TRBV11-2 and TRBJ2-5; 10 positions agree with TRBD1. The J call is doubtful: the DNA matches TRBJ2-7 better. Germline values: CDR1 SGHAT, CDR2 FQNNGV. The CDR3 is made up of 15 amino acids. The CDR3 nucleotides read TGTGCCAGCAGCTTGGGACAGGGGCCCTCCTACGAGCAGTACTTC. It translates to CASSLGQGPSYEQYF.

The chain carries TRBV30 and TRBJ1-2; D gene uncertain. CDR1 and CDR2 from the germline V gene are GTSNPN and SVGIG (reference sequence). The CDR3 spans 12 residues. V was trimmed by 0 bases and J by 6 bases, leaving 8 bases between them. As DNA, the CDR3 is TGTGCCTGGAGTGTAAAAAGCCATGGCTACACCTTC. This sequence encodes CAWSVKSHGYTF.

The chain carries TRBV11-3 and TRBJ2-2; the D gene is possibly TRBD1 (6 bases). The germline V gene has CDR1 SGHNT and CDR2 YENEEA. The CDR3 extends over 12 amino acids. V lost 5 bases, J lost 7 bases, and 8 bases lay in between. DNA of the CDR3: TGTGCCAGCAGCCAAGGGGGCGGGGAGCTGTTTTTT. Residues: CASSQGGGELFF.

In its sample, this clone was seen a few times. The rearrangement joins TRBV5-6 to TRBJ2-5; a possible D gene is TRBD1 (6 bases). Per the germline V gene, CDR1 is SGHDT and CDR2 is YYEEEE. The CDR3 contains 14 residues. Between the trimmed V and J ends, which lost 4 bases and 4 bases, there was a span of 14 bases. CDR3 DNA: TGTGCCAGCAGCCCCCGGACAGTCCCAGAGACCCAGTACTTC. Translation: CASSPRTVPETQYF.

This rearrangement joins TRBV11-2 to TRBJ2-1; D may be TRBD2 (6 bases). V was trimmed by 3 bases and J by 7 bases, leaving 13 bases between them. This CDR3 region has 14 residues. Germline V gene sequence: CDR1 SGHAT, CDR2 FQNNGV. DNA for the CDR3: TGTGCCAGCAGCTTGGGACTTAGCAGTAATGAGCAGTTCTTC. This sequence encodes CASSLGLSSNEQFF.

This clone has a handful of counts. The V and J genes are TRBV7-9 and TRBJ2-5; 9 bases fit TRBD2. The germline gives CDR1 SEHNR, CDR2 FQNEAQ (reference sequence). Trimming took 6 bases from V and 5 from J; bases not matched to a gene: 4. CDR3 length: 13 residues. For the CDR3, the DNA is TGTGCCAGCAGAAGACTAGCGGAGGAGACCCAGTACTTC. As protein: CASRRLAEETQYF.

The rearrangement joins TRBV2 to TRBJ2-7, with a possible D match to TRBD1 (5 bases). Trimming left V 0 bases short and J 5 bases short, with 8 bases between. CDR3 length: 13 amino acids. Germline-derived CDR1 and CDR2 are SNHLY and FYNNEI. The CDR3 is CASSEARVDEQYF. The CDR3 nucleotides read TGTGCCAGCAGTGAAGCCAGGGTTGACGAGCAGTACTTC.

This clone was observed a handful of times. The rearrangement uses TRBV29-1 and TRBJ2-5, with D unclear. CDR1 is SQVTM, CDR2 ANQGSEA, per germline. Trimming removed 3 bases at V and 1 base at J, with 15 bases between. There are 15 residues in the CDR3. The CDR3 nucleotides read TGCAGCGTTGACCGTTCCAGCCGAAGCCAAGAGACCCAGTACTTC. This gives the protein CSVDRSSRSQETQYF.

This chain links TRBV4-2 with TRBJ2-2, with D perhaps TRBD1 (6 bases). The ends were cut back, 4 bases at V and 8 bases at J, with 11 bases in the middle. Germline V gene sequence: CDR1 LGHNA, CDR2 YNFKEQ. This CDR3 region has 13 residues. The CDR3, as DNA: TGTGCCAGCAGCCCAGGGGCGGGTGGGGAGCTGTTTTTT. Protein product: CASSPGAGGELFF.

The DNA for the CDR3 is TGCGCCAGCAGCTTGGAACCAGGGTCTGGGGCCAACGTCCTGACTTTC. This encodes CASSLEPGSGANVLTF. The rearrangement links TRBV5-1 to TRBJ2-6; a possible D gene is TRBD1 (5 bases). Germline-derived CDR1 and CDR2 are SGHRS and YFSETQ. Trimming cost V 0 bases and J 1 base, with 8 bases left between them. The CDR3 contains 16 residues.

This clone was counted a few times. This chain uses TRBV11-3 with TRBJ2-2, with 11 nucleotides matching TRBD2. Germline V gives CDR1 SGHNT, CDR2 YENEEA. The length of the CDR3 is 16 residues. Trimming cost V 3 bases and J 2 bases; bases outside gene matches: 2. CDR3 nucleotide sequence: TGTGCCAGCAGCTTGGGACTAGCGGAAAACACCGGGGAGCTGTTTTTT. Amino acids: CASSLGLAENTGELFF.